This T cell receptor beta chain was profiled in a study of blood T cell repertoires in COVID-19. Study-level information: Nucleic acid was either cDNA or gDNA, and it came from T cells, B-cell-depleted T cells, or PBMCs.

The data were produced by immunoSEQ multiplex PCR, yet TCRdb's version contains in-frame clones alone and is incomplete. Among hundreds of thousands of clones, 80% to 90% were seen once, and the ten largest hold 4.1%. Study members were between about 18 and 95 years old and lived in about two dozen US regions. Recovered status applied to Cohort 3 donors who had two consecutive negative PCRs. It also applied to those with clearance or with symptom resolution. Sequenced input: PBMCs or T cells enriched from blood (not recorded which). This TCR came from a woman aged 25 to 39 who had recovered from COVID-19.

This CDR3 is CASSWPPFAEAFF. The DNA for the CDR3 is TGTGCCAGCAGTTGGCCGCCCTTTGCTGAAGCTTTCTTT. The V and J genes are TRBV6-2 or TRBV6-3 and TRBJ1-1; D ambiguous. The germline V gene encodes CDR1 MNHEY and CDR2 SVGEGT. V lost 4 bases, J lost 6 bases, and 12 bases lay in between. The CDR3 runs 13 residues.